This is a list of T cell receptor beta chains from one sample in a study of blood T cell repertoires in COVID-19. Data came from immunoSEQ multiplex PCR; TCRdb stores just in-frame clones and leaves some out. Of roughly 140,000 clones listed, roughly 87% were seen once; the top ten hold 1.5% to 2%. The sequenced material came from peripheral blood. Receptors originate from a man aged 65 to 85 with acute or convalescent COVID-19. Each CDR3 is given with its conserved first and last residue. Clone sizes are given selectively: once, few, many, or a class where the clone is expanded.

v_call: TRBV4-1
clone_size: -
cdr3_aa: CASSQEAANYGYTF

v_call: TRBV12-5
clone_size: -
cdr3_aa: CASGFAREAHTQYF

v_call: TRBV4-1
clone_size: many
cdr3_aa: CASSQDWPGGSYEQYF

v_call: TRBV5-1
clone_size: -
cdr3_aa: CASSLLGEETQYF

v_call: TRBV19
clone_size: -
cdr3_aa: CASSGGRALVSDEQYF

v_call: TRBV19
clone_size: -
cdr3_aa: CASSMVRDSYEQYF

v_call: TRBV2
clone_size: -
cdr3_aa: CASKSGQGSHEQYF

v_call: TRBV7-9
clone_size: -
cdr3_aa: CASSLDSGEAFF

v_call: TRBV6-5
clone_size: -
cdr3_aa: CASSYGGGATGELFF

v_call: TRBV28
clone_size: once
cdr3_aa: CASTKPTKETQYF

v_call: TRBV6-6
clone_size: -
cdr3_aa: CASSPLSAGTGGETQYF

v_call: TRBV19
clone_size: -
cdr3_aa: CASSQIAAYEQYF

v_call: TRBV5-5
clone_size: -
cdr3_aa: CASRGQGAANTEAFF

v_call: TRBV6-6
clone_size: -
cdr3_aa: CASSYGEASSGNTIYF

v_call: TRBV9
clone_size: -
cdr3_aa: CASSVGGDYGYTF

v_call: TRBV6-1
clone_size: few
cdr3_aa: CASSDGGNSFNTEAFF

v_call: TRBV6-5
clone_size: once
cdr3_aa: CASRGTAQETQYF

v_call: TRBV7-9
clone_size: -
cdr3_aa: CASSSRVTQYF

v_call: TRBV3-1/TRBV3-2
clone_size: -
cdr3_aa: CASSLGQDNSPLHF

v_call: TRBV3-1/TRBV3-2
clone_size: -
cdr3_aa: CASRPTGTSGYTF

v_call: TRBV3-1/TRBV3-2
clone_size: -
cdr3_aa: CASSRGRGLNTEAFF

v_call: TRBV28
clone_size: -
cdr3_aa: CASSSGQSHNEQFF

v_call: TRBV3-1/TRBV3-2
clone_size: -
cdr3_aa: CASSPTALNTEAFF

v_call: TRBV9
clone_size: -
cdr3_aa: CASSANPENTGELFF

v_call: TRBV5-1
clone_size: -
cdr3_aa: CASRENLNTEAFF

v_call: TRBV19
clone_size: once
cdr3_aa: CASSMQGNTEAFF

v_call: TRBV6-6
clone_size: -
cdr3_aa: CASSSSGQPSYEQYF

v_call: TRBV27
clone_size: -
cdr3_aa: CASSRTGTGELFF

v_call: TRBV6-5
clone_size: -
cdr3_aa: CASSSTGSSYEQYF

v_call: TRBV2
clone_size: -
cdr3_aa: CASRGRTGNNSPLHF

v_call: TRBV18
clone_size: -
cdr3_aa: CASGRDYEQYF

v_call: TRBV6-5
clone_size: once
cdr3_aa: CASSTGGGGKTQYF

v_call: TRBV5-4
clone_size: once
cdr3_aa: CASSREYQETQYF

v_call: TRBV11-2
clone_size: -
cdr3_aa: CASSPLQGAQYF

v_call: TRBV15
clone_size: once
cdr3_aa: CATSAGLSGTEAFF

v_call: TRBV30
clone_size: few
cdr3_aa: CAWSPMYEQYF

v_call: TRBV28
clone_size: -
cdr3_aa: CASSPVGGTLGETQYF

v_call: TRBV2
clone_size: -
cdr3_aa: CASSGLAAYEQYF

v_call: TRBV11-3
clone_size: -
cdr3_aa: CASSLELRGIARETQYF

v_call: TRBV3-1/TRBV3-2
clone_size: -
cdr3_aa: CASSQDSAAGGESLHF

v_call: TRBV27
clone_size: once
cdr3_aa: CASKLLTPGGPDTQYF

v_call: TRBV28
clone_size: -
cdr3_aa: CASSLAGWNEQFF

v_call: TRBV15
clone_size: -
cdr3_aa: CATSRDSVQETQYF

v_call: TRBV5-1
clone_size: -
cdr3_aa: CASSLEGPGGFFNQPQHF

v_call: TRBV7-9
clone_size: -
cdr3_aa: CASSQFDRGFYGYTF

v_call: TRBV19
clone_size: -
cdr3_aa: CASIIGQANTEAFF

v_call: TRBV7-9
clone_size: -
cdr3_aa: CASSLDEGKLFF

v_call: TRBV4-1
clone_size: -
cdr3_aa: CASSQDRPPGTSGINEQFF

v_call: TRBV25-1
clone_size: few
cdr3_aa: CASRRTGGNGYTF

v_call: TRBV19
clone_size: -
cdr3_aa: CASTSTGGNQPQHF

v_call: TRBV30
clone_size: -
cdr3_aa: CAWSIGQVTDTQYF

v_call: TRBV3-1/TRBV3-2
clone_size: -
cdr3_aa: CASSHLSNEQFF

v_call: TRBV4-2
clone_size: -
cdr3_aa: CASSQADRGQFF

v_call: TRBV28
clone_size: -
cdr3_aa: CASSLSWQPQHF

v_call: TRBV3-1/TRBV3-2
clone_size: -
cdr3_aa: CASSQYDRVGHEQYF